This is a list of T cell receptor beta chains from one sample in a study of neoadjuvant nivolumab and ipilimumab in lung cancer. Libraries were prepared by immunoSEQ multiplex PCR; TCRdb keeps only in-frame clonotypes and omits some of them. The repertoire holds approximately 7,000 clones, with approximately 76% as singletons. Sequencing used tumor tissue, obtained after neoadjuvant nivolumab, alone or with ipilimumab, at or shortly before surgery. These receptors were obtained from an adult with non-small cell lung cancer. CDR3s include the opening cysteine and the closing phenylalanine or tryptophan. D genes are given only for firm matches.

TRBD1	TRBV5-4	TRBJ2-7	CASSLKQGSDEQYF
-	TRBV7-6	TRBJ2-5	CASRPTGGGQETQYF
TRBD2	TRBV11-3	TRBJ2-3	CASSSGGVTDTQYF
-	TRBV4-1	TRBJ2-7	CASSQQSSYEQYF
TRBD1	TRBV7-6	TRBJ1-2	CASSPSTGGDYGYTF
TRBD2	TRBV5-4	TRBJ2-3	CASSLTSGGPTDTQYF
TRBD1	TRBV9	TRBJ1-1	CASSGGTATEAFF
-	TRBV29-1	TRBJ2-7	CSVTGTYSSYEQYF
TRBD1	TRBV9	TRBJ2-1	CASSPRQGAYNEQFF
TRBD2	TRBV18	TRBJ2-1	CASSPRTSGSRSEQFF
-	TRBV5-1	TRBJ1-2	CASSLQDSNYGYTF
TRBD1	TRBV25-1	TRBJ2-1	CASMGTGDYNEQFF
TRBD1	TRBV11-3	TRBJ2-7	CASSLDGTGAYEQYF
-	TRBV6-4	TRBJ1-1	CASSVSIQTEAFF
-	TRBV9	TRBJ1-2	CASSVNSRGASYTF
-	TRBV5-1	TRBJ1-5	CASSLSPQGGSQPQHF
-	TRBV27	TRBJ1-4	CASSPRALGEKLFF
TRBD1	TRBV6-6	TRBJ1-2	CASSTRTGGNYGYTF
-	TRBV11-3	TRBJ2-3	CASSPGRVTDTQYF
TRBD2	TRBV5-1	TRBJ2-1	CASTLATPGTSVLLERNEQFF
-	TRBV14	TRBJ2-3	CASSQGGGGNTQYF
TRBD2	TRBV7-8	TRBJ2-1	CASLKGTSGAYNEQFF
TRBD2	TRBV5-1	TRBJ2-5	CASSYSASGPLETQYF
-	TRBV9	TRBJ1-1	CASSVQVNTEAFF
-	TRBV5-4	TRBJ2-7	CASGTGPREEQYF
TRBD2	TRBV9	TRBJ2-3	CASSGGTSGLTDTQYF
-	TRBV11-2	TRBJ1-1	CASSLLPGTTEAFF
-	TRBV6-1	TRBJ1-1	CASSPLNTEAFF
-	TRBV27	TRBJ2-7	CASSLSLGSTYEQYF
-	TRBV20-1	TRBJ2-4	CSVFQNIQYF
TRBD1	TRBV9	TRBJ1-4	CASSVGLQGEDEKLFF
TRBD1	TRBV5-1	TRBJ1-3	CASSLAGQRNTIYF
TRBD2	TRBV11-2	TRBJ2-7	CASSSGTSYMHEQYF
TRBD1	TRBV5-1	TRBJ1-1	CASSPDTDRVGTEAFF
-	TRBV15	TRBJ1-2	CATSRDAGWLRGGGYTF
-	TRBV28	TRBJ1-2	CASRPTMSGYTF
-	TRBV6-5	TRBJ1-5	CASSFNSNQPQHF
-	TRBV19	TRBJ2-7	CASSQSGGRSEQYF
TRBD1	TRBV5-5	TRBJ2-3	CASSLATGQGRTDTQYF
TRBD1	TRBV19	TRBJ1-5	CASSPQGGVNQPQHF
-	TRBV5-4	TRBJ2-3	CASSLWGDTQYF
-	TRBV9	TRBJ2-3	CASSVAAGRTDTQYF
-	TRBV18	TRBJ2-6	CASSPRGGSGANVLTF
TRBD2	TRBV9	TRBJ2-2	CASSISSGPANTGELFF
-	TRBV29-1	TRBJ2-3	CSVGRGGYTDTQYF
-	TRBV2	TRBJ2-7	CASRLTLLSGRYEQYF